This entry is about one T cell receptor beta chain. No antigen is known for it. This record belongs to a study of CXCR3-negative and CXCR3-positive naive CD8 T cells. Broader study findings: Both naive subsets carried similar amounts of surface CD5, so TCR strength was inferred from TRB CDR3 properties.

Germline values: CDR1 SGHDN, CDR2 FVKESK. CDR3 length equals 14 residues. With UMI labels, 5' RACE was used to prepare the TRB cDNA libraries. TCRdb derives one entry per CDR3 protein from the 5' RACE reads, leaving out DNA. The sample includes 23,000 or so distinct CDR3 sequences. Sequencing input: naive CXCR3- CD8+ T cells from blood. Subset given: CD45RO-CCR7+CD27+CD95- naive CD8+ T cells lacking CXCR3 (TNR3-). The V and J genes are TRBV14 and TRBJ2-5. The clonotype comes from a human donor in good health. Some clones in this sample may be carry-over from other donors' samples. The CDR3 loop reads CASSYSWGQETQYF. The variable domain in full, with the rest retrieved from reference TRBV14 and TRBJ2-5, is EAGVTQFPSHSVIEKGQTVTLRCDPISGHDNLYWYRRVMGKEIKFLLHFVKESKQDESGMPNNRFLAERTGGTYSTLKVQPAELEDSGVYFCASSYSWGQETQYFGPGTRLLVL.